Presented here are 8 T cell receptor beta chains from one specimen sequenced in a study of T cell responses to AZD1222 COVID-19 vaccine (dated by TCRdb to about 2021). The sample's time point label, decoded: baseline before first vaccination. The library came from the immunoSEQ multiplex PCR assay. Imported from immuneACCESS, the table was reduced by TCRdb to in-frame sequences with V and J called. These copies leave out some clones; in studies compared against another copy, an unresolved V gene accounts for under half, and the cause of the remainder is not known. Counted in this sample were some 150,000 clones; 93% of them appeared once. The ten largest clones take up about 4% of the sample. The source was peripheral blood, collected on day 0 of AZD1222 vaccination. The receptors stem from an adult in good health.

The rearrangement joins TRBV6-6 to TRBJ2-7, with 10 bases aligning to TRBD1. The trim removed 6 bases at V and 1 base at J, leaving 0 bases unmatched. Per the germline V gene, CDR1 is MNHNY and CDR2 is SVGAGI (reference sequence). The CDR3 totals 13 residues. CDR3 in DNA: TGTGCCAGCAGGGACAGGGGGTCCTACGAGCAGTACTTC. It is translated as CASRDRGSYEQYF.

This clone has only one observation. The chain combines TRBV7-2 with TRBJ2-2, with TRBD1 matching 7 bases. The CDR3 length is 14 residues. The V and J ends lost 3 bases and 4 bases, in that order; junction bases with no gene match: 2. Germline V gives CDR1 SGHTA, CDR2 FQGNSA. The CDR3 here is CASSFPGGTGELFF. CDR3 DNA sequence: TGTGCCAGCAGCTTTCCAGGGGGCACCGGGGAGCTGTTTTTT.

The V gene is TRBV6-5, the J gene TRBJ1-2, with 7 bases matching TRBD1. Per the germline V gene, CDR1 is MNHEY and CDR2 is SVGAGI. Trimming removed 7 bases from V and 4 bases from J; junction bases left unmatched: 3. The CDR3 contains 12 residues. The CDR3 sequence is CASIRDSYGYTF. In DNA, the CDR3 is TGTGCCAGCATCCGGGACAGCTATGGCTACACCTTC.

The chain has TRBV6-1 and TRBJ1-2, with D uncertain. The ends were cut back, 5 bases at V and 7 bases at J, with 17 bases in the middle. The CDR3 runs 14 residues. The germline gives CDR1 MNHNS, CDR2 SASEGT. CDR3 in amino acids: CASSPAGSGSGYTF. CDR3 in DNA: TGTGCCAGCAGTCCCGCCGGTAGTGGGAGTGGCTACACCTTC.

The gene calls are TRBV6-1 and TRBJ2-1; a weak D match, TRBD2 (5 bases). Trimming removed 0 bases at V and 6 bases at J, with 12 bases between. CDR3 size: 15 residues. CDR1 is MNHNS and CDR2 is SASEGT in the germline V gene. CDR3 loop: CASSEAGVFPNEQFF. CDR3 DNA: TGTGCCAGCAGTGAAGCGGGAGTGTTCCCCAATGAGCAGTTCTTC.

The chain recombines TRBV6-4 with TRBJ2-3; maybe TRBD1 (6 bases). The CDR3 has 14 residues. Germline assignment: CDR1 MRHNA and CDR2 SNTAGT. V was cut by 6 bases and J by 1 base, with 11 bases left in between. The CDR3 region is CASRLQGGTDTQYF. The CDR3 DNA sequence: TGTGCCAGCAGATTACAGGGAGGCACAGATACGCAGTATTTT.

J is TRBJ2-7 and V is TRBV6-2 or TRBV6-3; no definite D call. V lost 2 bases and J 5 bases, leaving 10 bases between the germline ends. The CDR3 runs 13 residues. CDR1 and CDR2 (germline): MNHEY, SVGEGT. The CDR3 sequence is CASSYIGKHEQYF. In nucleotides, the CDR3 is TGTGCCAGCAGTTACATCGGTAAACACGAGCAGTACTTC.

J is TRBJ2-5 and V is TRBV3-1 (or the pseudogene TRBV3-2), with 10 bases lining up with TRBD2. J was trimmed by 7 bases and V by 5 bases; bases with no gene match: 10. This CDR3 contains 15 residues. Germline V gene lookup returns CDR1 LGHDT and CDR2 YNNKEL (reference sequence). CDR3 DNA: TGTGCCAGCAGCGGCCTAGCGGGAGAGTTTGGGACCCAGTACTTC. Protein sequence: CASSGLAGEFGTQYF.